Included here is one T cell receptor (beta chain) sequence, with context. The table came from immunoSEQ multiplex PCR; TCRdb's copy has only in-frame clones and leaves some out. This table holds 200,000 to 300,000 clones, 86% found once. Per the germline V gene, CDR1 is PRHDT and CDR2 is FYEKMQ (reference sequence). Trimming took 1 base from V and 2 from J, leaving 9 bases between them. CDR3 length: 15 residues. The sample is drawn from a study of blood T cell repertoires in COVID-19. Study summary: COVID-19 samples from acute and convalescent phases originated in the United States, Italy and Spain. T cells, B-cell-depleted T cells, or PBMCs supplied cDNA or gDNA.

Material: peripheral blood. This TCR came from a man aged 30-40 years with active or convalescent COVID-19. The V gene is TRBV13, the J gene TRBJ2-4; possibly TRBD2 for D (6 bases). CDR3 protein: CASSLVGGTKNIQYF. In DNA form, the CDR3 reads TGTGCCAGCAGCTTAGTTGGGGGGACCAAAAACATTCAGTACTTC.